This entry describes one T cell receptor beta chain. Its specificity is unknown. Repertoires were generated with immunoSEQ multiplex PCR, while TCRdb's copy carries only in-frame clones and drops some. The table records tens of thousands of clones, around 90% of them present only once. V lost 2 bases and J 0 bases, leaving 10 bases between the germline ends. In germline, CDR1 is MDHEN, CDR2 SYDVKM. This CDR3 region has 15 residues. This sample is drawn from a study of OX40 agonist ivuxolimab in advanced cancers. About the research overall: Patients took ivuxolimab, an agonistic anti-OX40 (CD134) antibody. Study-wide results and caveats: Clonal expansion from baseline to week 6 occurred in both CD4+ and CD8+ T cells.

Sequencing used CD4+ or CD8+ T cells sorted from blood, obtained in a trial of the OX40 agonist ivuxolimab. The rearrangement joins TRBV28 to TRBJ1-2, with TRBD1 as a possible D gene (5 bases). The sequence was collected from an adult with an advanced solid tumor such as melanoma, head and neck, liver or kidney cancer. The CDR3 sequence is CASSLGGGTNYGYTF. The CDR3 DNA follows: TGTGCCAGCAGTTTAGGGGGAGGGACTAACTATGGCTACACCTTC.